One sample yielded the 20 T cell receptor beta chains listed below, sequenced in a study of T cells in localized non-small cell lung cancer. Profiling relied on immunoSEQ multiplex PCR, and the TCRdb table lists in-frame clones only, not all of them. Among 25,000 to 30,000 clones listed, about 91% were seen once. Sequencing used peripheral blood, obtained before any cancer treatment. These receptors all stem from a female donor over 55 with stage I lung adenocarcinoma.

The DNA for the CDR3 is TGTGCCAGCAGCCGGACCCCCCGCGAGCAGTACTTC. Its translation: CASSRTPREQYF. The chain carries TRBV5-6 and TRBJ2-7; unclear D gene. This CDR3 is 12 amino acids long. Trimming took 4 bases from V and 6 from J, leaving 11 bases between them. The V gene's germline CDR1 is SGHDT and CDR2 YYEEEE.

This chain connects TRBV28 to TRBJ2-7; D possibly uses TRBD1 or TRBD2 (5 bases each). Germline CDR1 is MDHEN and CDR2 is SYDVKM. The ends were cut back, 8 bases at V and 3 bases at J, with 17 bases in the middle. The CDR3 runs 14 residues. CDR3 nucleotides: TGTGCCAGCTCTCCCCCCCAGGGAGACTACGAGCAGTACTTC. Its protein product is CASSPPQGDYEQYF.

This clone was detected only once. This chain connects TRBV6-1 to TRBJ1-2; tentatively, D is TRBD1 (5 bases). V lost 8 bases to trimming and J lost 3 bases, with 19 bases between them. The V gene's germline CDR1 is MNHNS and CDR2 SASEGT. The CDR3 length is 15 residues. CDR3 in DNA: TGTGCCAGCGGGGGAAACGCAGGTCCTTACTATGGCTACACCTTC. Translation gives CASGGNAGPYYGYTF.

The genes are TRBV14 and TRBJ2-2; the match to TRBD2 covers 7 bases. From germline, CDR1 is SGHDN and CDR2 FVKESK. V lost 0 bases, J lost 5 bases, and 3 bases stayed unmatched. The CDR3 is made up of 15 amino acids. The CDR3 nucleotides read TGTGCCAGCAGCCAAGATTTTAGCGGGACCGGGGAGCTGTTTTTT. This codes for CASSQDFSGTGELFF.

V usage is TRBV2 and J usage is TRBJ2-2, with D unclear. This CDR3 spans 13 amino acids. Between the trimmed V and J ends, which lost 1 base and 4 bases, there was a span of 4 bases. CDR1 and CDR2 (germline): SNHLY, FYNNEI. CDR3 bases: TGTGCCAGCAGTGAAGTAAGCACCGGGGAGCTGTTTTTT. Its protein is CASSEVSTGELFF.

This clone has more than one count but fewer than ten. J is TRBJ1-2 and V is TRBV10-3; D call uncertain. V was cut by 9 bases and J by 1 base, with 9 bases left in between. There are 12 residues in the CDR3. Germline-derived CDR1 and CDR2 are ENHRY and SYGVKD. This chain's CDR3 is CAMQERNYGYTF. DNA of the CDR3: TGTGCCATGCAGGAACGTAACTATGGCTACACCTTC.

This chain connects TRBV6-6 to TRBJ1-1; possible D gene TRBD1, 5 bases. With 0 bases removed from V and 11 bases from J, the gap between germline ends came to 16 bases. Germline V CDR1 and CDR2: MNHNY, SVGAGI (reference sequence). This CDR3 has 14 residues. The CDR3 spells CASSYSPSGRYAFF. CDR3 coding DNA: TGTGCCAGCAGTTACTCCCCTTCAGGGAGGTACGCTTTCTTT.

The J gene is TRBJ1-2, the V gene TRBV6-5; 7 bases are a match to TRBD1. The V gene end was trimmed by 2 bases and the J gene end by 3 bases; junction bases not matched to a gene: 9. The CDR3 is 16 amino acids. Germline-derived CDR1 and CDR2 are MNHEY and SVGAGI. This CDR3 is CASSYGRGRVYYGYTF. CDR3 DNA sequence: TGTGCCAGCAGTTACGGGAGGGGGCGAGTTTACTATGGCTACACCTTC.

The chain joins TRBV5-1 to TRBJ2-7, with D unclear. The CDR3 totals 14 residues. Trimming left V 4 bases short and J 3 bases short, with 14 bases between. Germline CDR1 SGHRS, CDR2 YFSETQ. CDR3 amino acids: CASSATYPHYEQYF. CDR3 nucleotides: TGCGCCAGCAGCGCCACATATCCCCACTACGAGCAGTACTTC.

As DNA, the CDR3 is TGCGCCAGCAGCCAAGCTAGCGGGGGGCAGAACACCGGGGAGCTGTTTTTT. It translates to CASSQASGGQNTGELFF. The chain links TRBV4-1 to TRBJ2-2; TRBD2 aligns across 11 bases. V shed 1 base and J 1 base; nucleotides not matched to a gene: 2. The CDR3 is 17 residues long. CDR1 is MGHRA and CDR2 is YSYEKL in the germline V gene.

This clone was seen only a few times. J is TRBJ2-7 and V is TRBV7-9, with 10 bases that match TRBD1. This CDR3 is built from 17 residues. Looked up from germline, CDR1 is SEHNR and CDR2 is FQNEAQ (reference sequence). With 5 bases clipped from V and 6 bases from J, the junction kept 16 bases outside the gene matches. CDR3 sequence (DNA): TGTGCCAGCAGCCCCAAAGGGGGACAGGGGAAGTTAGGCGAGCAGTACTTC. This codes for CASSPKGGQGKLGEQYF.

The chain is built from TRBV5-4 and TRBJ2-3, with 12 bases that match TRBD2. Germline-derived CDR1 and CDR2 are SGHNT and YYREEE (reference sequence). Trimming removed 3 bases from V and 7 bases from J; junction bases left unmatched: 6. The CDR3 has 15 amino acids. CDR3 region: CASSSTTSGGYTQYF. The DNA for the CDR3 is TGTGCCAGCAGCTCAACGACTAGCGGGGGATATACGCAGTATTTT.

V and J are TRBV28 and TRBJ1-5; weak D call: TRBD1 (6 bases). V lost 6 bases to trimming and J lost 3 bases, with 9 bases between them. The CDR3 is 13 residues long. Looked up from germline, CDR1 is MDHEN and CDR2 is SYDVKM. The CDR3 region is CASSRQDNQPQHF. The DNA of the CDR3 is TGTGCCAGCAGCCGACAGGACAATCAGCCCCAGCATTTT.

The CDR3 nucleotides are TGTGCCAGCAGCCTGACCGGGACTAGCGGTACGTCCTACGAGCAGTACTTC. Its protein product is CASSLTGTSGTSYEQYF. The chain has TRBV11-2 and TRBJ2-7; 11 positions agree with TRBD2. With 5 bases clipped from V and 1 base from J, the junction kept 10 bases outside the gene matches. CDR1 SGHAT and CDR2 FQNNGV come from the germline V gene. CDR3 length: 17 residues.

V and J are TRBV28 and TRBJ2-7; D possibly corresponds to TRBD2 (5 bases). CDR3 length: 15 amino acids. Germline loops: CDR1 MDHEN, CDR2 SYDVKM. The V end lost 3 bases, the J end lost 3 bases, and 15 bases lay between the germline ends. The CDR3 DNA reads as TGTGCCAGCAGTTTTAGCTCCGGTCGGGGCTACGAGCAGTACTTC. Translated: CASSFSSGRGYEQYF. Full variable domain (outside the CDR3, taken from reference TRBV28 and TRBJ2-7): DVKVTQSSRYLVKRTGEKVFLECVQDMDHENMFWYRQDPGLGLRLIYFSYDVKMKEKGDIPEGYSVSREKKERFSLILESASTNQTSMYLCASSFSSGRGYEQYFGPGTRLTVT.

The rearrangement uses TRBV11-2 and TRBJ2-7; D unresolved. V dropped 4 bases and J dropped 2 bases, with 12 bases sitting between them. The CDR3 runs to 14 residues. Looked up from germline, CDR1 is SGHAT and CDR2 is FQNNGV. The CDR3 nucleotides are TGTGCCAGCAGCTCCCTTAAGGCCCCCTACGAGCAGTACTTC. As protein: CASSSLKAPYEQYF.

The chain has TRBV27 and TRBJ2-3; D is undetermined. CDR1 is MNHEY, CDR2 SMNVEV, per germline (reference sequence). Trimming removed 4 bases from V and 4 bases from J, with 9 bases in between. This CDR3 is built from 13 residues. The CDR3 DNA is TGTGCCAGCAGTTGGTCTGGCGCAGATACGCAGTATTTT. Residues: CASSWSGADTQYF.

The rearrangement uses TRBV7-2 and TRBJ1-1; D gene uncertain. The germline CDR1 and CDR2 sequences are SGHTA and FQGNSA. V was cut by 2 bases and J by 0 bases, with 10 bases left in between. The CDR3 is made up of 15 amino acids. CDR3 in amino acids: CASSLISRLNTEAFF. For the CDR3, the DNA is TGTGCCAGCAGCTTAATATCCCGCCTGAACACTGAAGCTTTCTTT.

V is TRBV5-1 and J is TRBJ1-4; D unclear. The V gene lost 0 bases and the J gene lost 3 bases, with 12 bases spanning the gap. This CDR3 spans 16 amino acids. Germline lookup yields CDR1 SGHRS and CDR2 YFSETQ. The CDR3 spells CASSLGGVLSNEKLFF. For the CDR3, the DNA is TGCGCCAGCAGCTTGGGCGGAGTCCTATCTAATGAAAAACTGTTTTTT.

The DNA of the CDR3 is TGTGCCAGCTTGGAAGGGGCGCGTGAAAAACTGTTTTTT. Amino acid sequence: CASLEGAREKLFF. The rearrangement uses TRBV18 and TRBJ1-4; TRBD1 might be the D (5 bases). This CDR3 spans 13 amino acids. Germline CDR1 and CDR2: KGHSH and LQKENI. Trimming removed 7 bases from V and 7 bases from J, with 13 bases in between.